This record concerns one T cell receptor (beta chain) sequence. The method was immunoSEQ multiplex PCR; TCRdb's version includes in-frame clones alone and lacks a portion of them. Among roughly 80,000 clones listed, roughly 89% were seen once. This entry belongs to a study of blood T cell repertoires in COVID-19. The sequence was obtained from a woman aged 45-65 years in a cohort sampled during active COVID-19. Sequencing input: peripheral blood.

Written as DNA, the CDR3 is TGTGCCAGCAGCCTGACTCTCTCCTACGAGCAGTACTTC. Its translation: CASSLTLSYEQYF. The chain employs TRBV12-3 or TRBV12-4 and TRBJ2-7; D call uncertain. The CDR3 extends over 13 amino acids. Trimming pared 6 bases from V and 0 bases from J, leaving 9 bases between.